The 8 T cell receptor beta chains listed next were all sequenced from one sample in a study of early T cells in non-severe SARS-CoV-2 infection. TCRdb ran MiXCR on the 5' RACE reads and lists one entry per CDR3 protein. The sample consists of about 80,000 distinct CDR3 sequences, 6% to 7% of them appearing once. Sequenced sample: whole blood. These receptors originate from an adult who was a healthcare worker with PCR-confirmed SARS-CoV-2 infection or an uninfected control (not recorded which).

As to this clonotype: A much bigger clone sits one base away, suggesting this may be a read error. Given the absence of the conserved phenylalanine or tryptophan at the CDR3 end, a read error is likely. The DNA is omitted, as the CDR3 cannot be located on it reliably, and the CDR3 follows TCRdb's listing. This sequence joins TRBV21-1 and TRBJ2-3. TRBV21-1 is recorded as a pseudogene. The CDR3 has 12 amino acids, counting both end residues. The CDR3 loop is CASSFRTDTQYL.

This clonotype turned up a few times. The J gene is TRBJ2-1, the V gene TRBV15, with 7 bases fitting TRBD2. Germline V gene lookup returns CDR1 LNHNV and CDR2 YYDKDF (reference sequence). This CDR3 is built from 12 residues. Trimming took 0 bases from V and 13 from J; bases not matched to a gene: 3. The CDR3 region is CATSRDAGDQFF. DNA for the CDR3: TGTGCCACCAGCAGAGATGCGGGAGACCAGTTCTTC.

There are many counts of this clonotype. The chain combines TRBV12-3 or TRBV12-4 with TRBJ2-7; D is perhaps TRBD1 (5 bases). The CDR3 runs 12 residues. V was cut by 5 bases and J by 8 bases, with 13 bases left in between. DNA for the CDR3: TGTGCCAGCAGTCTCGACAGCCGAAAGCAGTACTTC. It encodes CASSLDSRKQYF.

There are many counts of this clonotype. The chain is built from TRBV12-3 or TRBV12-4 and TRBJ2-2, with TRBD2 matching over 8 bases. CDR3 length equals 15 residues. V was clipped by 1 base and J by 4 bases; unmatched bases: 2. DNA of the CDR3: TGTGCCAGCAGTTTAGGCGGGAGGAGCACCGGGGAGCTGTTTTTT. It translates to CASSLGGRSTGELFF.

The chain combines TRBV7-9 with TRBJ1-5; D may be TRBD1 (5 bases). Germline V gene lookup returns CDR1 SEHNR and CDR2 FQNEAQ (reference sequence). V was pared by 0 bases and J by 7 bases, with 13 bases between. The CDR3 runs 15 residues. The CDR3 nucleotides read TGTGCCAGCAGCTTAGCGGGGGGAGAGTTCCAGCCCCAGCATTTT. It specifies CASSLAGGEFQPQHF.

This clonotype came up many times. This chain connects TRBV10-3 to TRBJ1-4; the D gene is possibly TRBD1 (5 bases). Trimming stripped 3 bases from V and 7 bases from J, with 9 bases between. Germline V gene sequence: CDR1 ENHRY, CDR2 SYGVKD. The CDR3 runs to 13 residues. Here the CDR3 reads CAISDGGFEKLFF. The CDR3 region has the DNA TGTGCCATCAGTGATGGGGGGTTTGAAAAACTGTTTTTT.

The sample holds many counts of this clonotype. The CDR3 nucleotides are TGTGCCAGCAGTGTCACAGGGGGCGGCTACACCTTC. Translated, it gives CASSVTGGGYTF. The V and J genes are TRBV2 and TRBJ1-2; 9 bases agree with TRBD1. The CDR3 loop spans 12 amino acids. Germline V CDR1 and CDR2: SNHLY, FYNNEI. V dropped 4 bases and J dropped 8; count of bases not matched to a gene: 2.

The sample holds a few counts of this clonotype. The V gene is TRBV30, the J gene TRBJ1-1; 9 nucleotides line up with TRBD1. J was trimmed by 2 bases and V by 6 bases; bases with no gene match: 10. Germline values: CDR1 GTSNPN, CDR2 SVGIG (reference sequence). The CDR3 contains 15 residues. The CDR3 loop reads CACGVGTGLNTEAFF. The DNA of the CDR3 is TGTGCCTGCGGAGTAGGGACAGGGCTTAACACTGAAGCTTTCTTT. The whole variable domain, remainder taken from reference TRBV30 and TRBJ1-1, is SQTIHQWPATLVQPVGSPLSLECTVEGTSNPNLYWYRQAAGRGLQLLFYSVGIGQISSEVPQNLSASRPQDRQFILSSKKLLLSDSGFYLCACGVGTGLNTEAFFGQGTRLTVV.